One and the same sample provided the 20 T cell receptor beta chains below, sequenced in a study of cytomegalovirus exposure and HLA in healthy donors. A multiplex PCR was run with 60 Vbeta primers and 13 Jbeta primers. Data came from immunoSEQ multiplex PCR; TCRdb stores just in-frame clones and leaves some out. This table has around 100,000 clones, around 76% appearing once. Material for sequencing was PBMCs. These receptors came from a woman under 30 in good health and CMV-seropositive.

The chain uses TRBV9 and TRBJ2-5; the match to TRBD2 covers 9 bases. The CDR3 extends over 15 amino acids. V lost 0 bases to trimming and J lost 4 bases; unmatched junction nucleotides: 4. In germline, CDR1 is SGDLS, CDR2 YYNGEE. The CDR3 DNA reads TGTGCCAGCAGCGTAGTGGCTAGCGGGGCAGAGACCCAGTACTTC. Protein product: CASSVVASGAETQYF.

For the CDR3, the DNA is TGTGCCAGCAGCCTGAAGGTGGGACAGGGGGCTTGGCGGAGTGAAAAACTGTTTTTT. Translated: CASSLKVGQGAWRSEKLFF. J is TRBJ1-4 and V is TRBV5-6; 12 nucleotides agree with TRBD1. The trim removed 4 bases at V and 7 bases at J, leaving 17 bases unmatched. The CDR3 sequence is 19 residues long. The germline CDR1 and CDR2 sequences are SGHDT and YYEEEE.

This clone has just one count. This sequence joins TRBV5-8 and TRBJ1-6; D not certain. Germline lookup yields CDR1 SGHTS and CDR2 YDEGEE. V was trimmed by 4 bases and J by 0 bases, leaving 8 bases between them. The CDR3 runs to 15 residues. CDR3 protein: CASSVDTSYNSPLHF. CDR3 bases: TGTGCCAGCAGCGTCGACACCTCCTATAATTCACCCCTCCACTTT.

This sequence joins TRBV7-8 and TRBJ2-1, with a tentative D call TRBD1 (5 bases). CDR3 length: 12 amino acids. Germline assignment: CDR1 SGHVS and CDR2 FQNEAQ. The V gene lost 4 bases and the J gene lost 9 bases, with 10 bases spanning the gap. Written as DNA, the CDR3 is TGTGCCAGCAGCTCGGATCAGGGTGAGCAGTTCTTC. This encodes CASSSDQGEQFF. Variable domain in full (rest from reference TRBV7-8 and TRBJ2-1): GAGVSQSPRYKVAKRGQDVALRCDPISGHVSLFWYQQALGQGPEFLTYFQNEAQLDKSGLPSDRFFAERPEGSVSTLKIQRTQQEDSAVYLCASSSDQGEQFFGPGTRLTVL.

The chain has TRBV6-5 and TRBJ2-7; 9 bases match TRBD1. The J segment lost 6 bases and the V segment lost 5 bases, leaving 8 bases of the junction unmatched. Per the germline V gene, CDR1 is MNHEY and CDR2 is SVGAGI. CDR3 length: 14 amino acids. CDR3 coding DNA: TGTGCCAGCAGTCGGGACAGGGATGATGGCGAGCAGTACTTC. Protein sequence: CASSRDRDDGEQYF.

The chain combines TRBV9 with TRBJ1-3; no reliable D call. The V gene lost 4 bases and the J gene lost 0 bases, with 11 bases spanning the gap. Per germline, CDR1 SGDLS and CDR2 YYNGEE. The CDR3 loop spans 15 amino acids. CDR3 sequence (DNA): TGTGCCAGCAGCCCGGTACCAAGCTCTGGAAACACCATATATTTT. It yields the protein CASSPVPSSGNTIYF.

This clone occurred once. The rearrangement uses TRBV7-6 and TRBJ2-5; the match to TRBD1 covers 9 bases. This CDR3 has 14 residues. Germline values: CDR1 SGHVS, CDR2 FNYEAQ. Germline trimming cut 5 bases from V and 5 bases from J; bases unmatched to any gene: 6. CDR3 sequence: CASSLTGGDETQYF. The CDR3 DNA follows: TGTGCCAGCAGCCTTACAGGGGGCGATGAGACCCAGTACTTC.

V usage is TRBV5-6 and J usage is TRBJ2-5, with D perhaps TRBD1 (6 bases). Trimming removed 4 bases at V and 4 bases at J, with 8 bases between. The CDR3 is 12 residues long. CDR1 is SGHDT, CDR2 YYEEEE, per germline. CDR3: CASSGGGETQYF. The DNA of the CDR3 is TGTGCCAGCAGCGGGGGCGGAGAGACCCAGTACTTC. The full variable domain, with the rest looked up from reference TRBV5-6 and TRBJ2-5, is DAGVTQSPTHLIKTRGQQVTLRCSPKSGHDTVSWYQQALGQGPQFIFQYYEEEERQRGNFPDRFSGHQFPNYSSELNVNALLLGDSALYLCASSGGGETQYFGPGTRLLVL.

The gene calls are TRBV27 and TRBJ2-6; 9 bases are shared with TRBD1. This CDR3 comprises 16 residues. V was pared by 4 bases and J by 1 base, with 2 bases of the junction left unmatched. Germline CDR1 and CDR2: MNHEY and SMNVEV (reference sequence). This CDR3 reads CASSSGTGSGANVLTF. CDR3 in DNA: TGTGCCAGCAGTTCCGGGACAGGGTCTGGGGCCAACGTCCTGACTTTC.

This chain connects TRBV7-2 to TRBJ1-2; TRBD1 aligns across 7 bases. Germline CDR1 reads SGHTA; CDR2 reads FQGNSA. The CDR3 extends over 17 amino acids. V gave up 3 bases and J gave up 4 bases; unmatched junction bases: 14. The CDR3 protein is CASSFGGTERVAYGYTF. In DNA, the CDR3 is TGTGCCAGCAGCTTCGGCGGGACAGAAAGGGTGGCCTATGGCTACACCTTC. Full variable domain (outside the CDR3, taken from reference TRBV7-2 and TRBJ1-2): GAGVSQSPSNKVTEKGKDVELRCDPISGHTALYWYRQSLGQGLEFLIYFQGNSAPDKSGLPSDRFSAERTGGSVSTLTIQRTQQEDSAVYLCASSFGGTERVAYGYTFGSGTRLTVV.

The V gene is TRBV7-9, the J gene TRBJ1-1, with D uncertain. The V and J ends lost 5 bases and 8 bases respectively, with 6 bases between them. Germline V gene lookup returns CDR1 SEHNR and CDR2 FQNEAQ (reference sequence). The CDR3 contains 10 residues. CDR3 sequence reads: CASSLTEAFF. CDR3 nucleotides: TGTGCCAGCAGCCTGACAGAAGCTTTCTTT.

The rearrangement joins TRBV6-6 to TRBJ2-7, with D maybe TRBD2 (5 bases). Trimming stripped 4 bases from V and 5 bases from J, with 9 bases between. Germline CDR1 and CDR2: MNHNY and SVGAGI (reference sequence). CDR3 length equals 12 residues. CDR3 region: CASSSIGDEQYF. As DNA, the CDR3 is TGTGCCAGCAGTTCTATCGGGGACGAGCAGTACTTC.

The chain combines TRBV19 with TRBJ2-1; the D gene is possibly TRBD2 (5 bases). The germline V and J ends were trimmed by 9 bases and 7 bases, with 16 bases remaining between them. This CDR3 contains 13 residues. Germline assignment: CDR1 LNHDA and CDR2 SQIVND (reference sequence). CDR3: CASGEQSTNEQFF. The CDR3 DNA reads as TGTGCCAGCGGGGAACAGTCAACAAATGAGCAGTTCTTC.

The rearrangement uses TRBV4-3 and TRBJ1-4; 7 bases are shared with TRBD1. The CDR3 is 15 residues long. Germline V lookup: CDR1 LGHNA, CDR2 YSLEER. J lost 8 bases, V lost 1 base, and 7 bases had no gene match. This CDR3 is CASSQGNRGAEKLFF. DNA of the CDR3: TGCGCCAGCAGCCAAGGGAACAGGGGAGCGGAAAAACTGTTTTTT.

This chain joins TRBV5-1 and TRBJ2-7; weak D call: TRBD1 (6 bases). This CDR3 spans 16 amino acids. Germline lookup yields CDR1 SGHRS and CDR2 YFSETQ. V lost 4 bases to trimming and J lost 2 bases, with 19 bases between them. CDR3 sequence reads: CASSRITGTNTYEQYF. CDR3 DNA: TGCGCCAGCAGCCGAATTACCGGGACAAACACCTACGAGCAGTACTTC.

The V call is TRBV9, the J call TRBJ2-3; TRBD2 agrees at 7 bases. Unmatched junction bases numbered 9, after V lost 4 bases and J lost 1 base. CDR1 and CDR2 (germline): SGDLS, YYNGEE. The CDR3 spans 16 residues. The CDR3: CASSSINSGGTDTQYF. Here the CDR3 DNA reads TGTGCCAGCAGCTCAATAAACAGCGGGGGCACAGATACGCAGTATTTT.

This clone came up a few times. The gene calls are TRBV7-6 and TRBJ1-3; 10 bases agree with TRBD1. V shed 4 bases and J 5 bases; nucleotides not matched to a gene: 11. Germline CDR1 SGHVS, CDR2 FNYEAQ. The CDR3 consists of 17 residues. CDR3 sequence reads: CASSSMTGGEFRNTIYF. The CDR3 DNA reads TGTGCCAGCAGCTCCATGACAGGGGGCGAATTCCGAAACACCATATATTTT.

Concerning this clone: A read error is the likely source, as a far larger clone sits one nucleotide away. This CDR3 is CPSSYYKGWVTEAFF. CDR3 nucleotides: TGTCCCAGCAGCTACTACAAGGGGTGGGTCACTGAAGCTTTCTTT. The gene calls are TRBV7-9 and TRBJ1-1; maybe TRBD1 (5 bases). CDR3 length: 15 amino acids. Looked up from germline, CDR1 is SEHNR and CDR2 is FQNEAQ (reference sequence).

The chain uses TRBV5-4 and TRBJ2-2; no definite D call. Trimming removed 3 bases from V and 3 bases from J, with 3 bases in between. The CDR3 has 12 residues. Germline V lookup: CDR1 SGHNT, CDR2 YYREEE (reference sequence). The CDR3 spells CASSSYTGELFF. For the CDR3, the DNA is TGTGCCAGCAGCTCCTACACCGGGGAGCTGTTTTTT.

The chain carries TRBV19 and TRBJ2-5, with D possibly TRBD1 on 5 matching bases. Trimming took off 7 bases at V and 7 bases at J, with 16 bases between the two ends. CDR1 LNHDA and CDR2 SQIVND come from the germline V gene (reference sequence). There are 13 residues in the CDR3. CDR3 in amino acids: CASKDRGFGTQYF. In nucleotides, the CDR3 is TGTGCCAGTAAAGATAGGGGCTTCGGGACCCAGTACTTC.